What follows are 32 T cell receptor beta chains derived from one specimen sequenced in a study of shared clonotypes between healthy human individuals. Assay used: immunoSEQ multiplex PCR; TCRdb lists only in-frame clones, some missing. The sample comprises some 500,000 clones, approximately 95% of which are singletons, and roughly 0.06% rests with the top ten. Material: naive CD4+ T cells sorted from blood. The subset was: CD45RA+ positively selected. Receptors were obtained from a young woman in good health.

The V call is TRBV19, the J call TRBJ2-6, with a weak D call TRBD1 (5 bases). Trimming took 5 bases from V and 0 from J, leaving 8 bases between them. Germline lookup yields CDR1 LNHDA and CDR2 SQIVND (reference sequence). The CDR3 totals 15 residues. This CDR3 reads CASSLDSSGANVLTF. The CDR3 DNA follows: TGTGCCAGTAGTCTCGACAGCTCTGGGGCCAACGTCCTGACTTTC.

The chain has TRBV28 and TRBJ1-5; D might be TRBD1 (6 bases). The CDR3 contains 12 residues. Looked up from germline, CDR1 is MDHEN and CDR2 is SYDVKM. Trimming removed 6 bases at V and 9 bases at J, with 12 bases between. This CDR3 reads CASSQGGRPQHF. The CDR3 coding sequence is TGTGCCAGCAGCCAAGGGGGGCGGCCCCAGCATTTT.

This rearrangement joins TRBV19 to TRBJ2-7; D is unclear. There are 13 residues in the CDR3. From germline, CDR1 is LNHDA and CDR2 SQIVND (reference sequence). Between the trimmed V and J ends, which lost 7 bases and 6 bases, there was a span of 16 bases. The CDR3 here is CASKESPKGEQYF. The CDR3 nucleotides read TGTGCCAGTAAAGAATCTCCTAAAGGCGAGCAGTACTTC.

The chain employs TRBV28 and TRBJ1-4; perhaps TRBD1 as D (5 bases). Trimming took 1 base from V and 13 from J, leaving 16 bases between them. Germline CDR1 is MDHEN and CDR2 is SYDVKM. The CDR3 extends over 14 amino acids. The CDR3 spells CASSLLTDATGLFF. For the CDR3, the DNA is TGTGCCAGCAGTTTATTGACGGACGCTACAGGACTGTTTTTT.

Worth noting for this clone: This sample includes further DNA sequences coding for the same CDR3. The CDR3 nucleotides read TGTGCCAGCAGTTACTCAAGGGGGACGGGCGAGCAGTACTTC. Amino acids: CASSYSRGTGEQYF. This rearrangement joins TRBV6-5 to TRBJ2-7; D may be TRBD1 (6 bases). CDR1 MNHEY and CDR2 SVGAGI come from the germline V gene. The CDR3 sequence is 14 residues long. V was trimmed by 0 bases and J by 6 bases, leaving 12 bases between them.

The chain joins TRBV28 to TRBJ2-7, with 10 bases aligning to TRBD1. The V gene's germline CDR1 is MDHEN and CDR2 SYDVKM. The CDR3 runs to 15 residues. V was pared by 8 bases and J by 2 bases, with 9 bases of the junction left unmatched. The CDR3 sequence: CASAAGGTGAYEQYF. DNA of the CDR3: TGTGCCAGCGCCGCCGGCGGGACAGGGGCCTACGAGCAGTACTTC.

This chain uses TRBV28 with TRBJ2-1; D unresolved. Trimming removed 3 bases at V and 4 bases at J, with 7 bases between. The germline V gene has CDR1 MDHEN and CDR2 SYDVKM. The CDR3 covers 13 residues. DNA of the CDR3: TGTGCCAGCAGTTTCTGGGATTACAATGAGCAGTTCTTC. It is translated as CASSFWDYNEQFF.

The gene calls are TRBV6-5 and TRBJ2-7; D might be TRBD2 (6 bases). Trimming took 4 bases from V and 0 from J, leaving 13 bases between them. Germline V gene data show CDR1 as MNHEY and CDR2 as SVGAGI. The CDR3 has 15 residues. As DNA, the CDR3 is TGTGCCAGCAGTTCCCGACGCGGGATCTCCTACGAGCAGTACTTC. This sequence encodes CASSSRRGISYEQYF.

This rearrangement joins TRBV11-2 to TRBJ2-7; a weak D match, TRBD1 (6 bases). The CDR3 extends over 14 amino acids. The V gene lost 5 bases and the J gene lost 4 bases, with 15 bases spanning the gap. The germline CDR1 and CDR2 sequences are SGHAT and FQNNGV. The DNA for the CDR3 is TGTGCCAGCAGCCTGCAACAGGGACCTTACGAGCAGTACTTC. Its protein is CASSLQQGPYEQYF.

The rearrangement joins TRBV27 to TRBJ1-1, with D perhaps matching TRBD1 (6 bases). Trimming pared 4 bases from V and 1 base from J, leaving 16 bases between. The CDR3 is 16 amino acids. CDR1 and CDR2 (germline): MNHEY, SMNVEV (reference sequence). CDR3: CASSSYRAKGNTEAFF. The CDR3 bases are TGTGCCAGCAGTTCCTACAGGGCAAAAGGGAACACTGAAGCTTTCTTT.

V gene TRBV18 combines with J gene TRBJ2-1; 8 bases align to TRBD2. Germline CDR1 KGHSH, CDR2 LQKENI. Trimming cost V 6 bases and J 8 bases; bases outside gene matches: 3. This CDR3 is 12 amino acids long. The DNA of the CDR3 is TGTGCCAGCTCCATAGCGGGATATGAGCAGTTCTTC. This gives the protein CASSIAGYEQFF.

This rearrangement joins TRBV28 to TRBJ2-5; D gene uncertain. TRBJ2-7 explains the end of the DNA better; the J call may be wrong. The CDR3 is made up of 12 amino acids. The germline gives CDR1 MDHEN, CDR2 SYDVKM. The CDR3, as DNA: TGTGCCAGCAGTTTGTTTAAGAACGAGCAGTACTTC. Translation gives CASSLFKNEQYF.

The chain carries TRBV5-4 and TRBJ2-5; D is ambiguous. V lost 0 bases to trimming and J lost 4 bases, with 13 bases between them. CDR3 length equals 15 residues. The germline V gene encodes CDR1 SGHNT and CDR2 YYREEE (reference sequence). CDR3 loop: CASSLAGPAPETQYF. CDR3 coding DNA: TGTGCCAGCAGCTTGGCGGGCCCGGCCCCAGAGACCCAGTACTTC.

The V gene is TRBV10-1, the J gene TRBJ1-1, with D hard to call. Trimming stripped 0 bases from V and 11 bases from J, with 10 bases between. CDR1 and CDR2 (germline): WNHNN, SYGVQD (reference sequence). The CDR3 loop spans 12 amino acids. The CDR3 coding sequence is TGCGCCAGCAGTGAGTCGACGGAATTGGCTTTCTTT. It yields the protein CASSESTELAFF.

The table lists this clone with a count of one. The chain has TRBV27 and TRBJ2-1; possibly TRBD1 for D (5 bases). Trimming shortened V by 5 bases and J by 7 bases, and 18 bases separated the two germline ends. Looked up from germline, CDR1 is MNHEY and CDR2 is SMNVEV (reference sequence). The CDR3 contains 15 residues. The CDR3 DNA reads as TGTGCCAGCAGTCCCCCTTGGCAGGGCACGAATGAGCAGTTCTTC. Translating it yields CASSPPWQGTNEQFF.

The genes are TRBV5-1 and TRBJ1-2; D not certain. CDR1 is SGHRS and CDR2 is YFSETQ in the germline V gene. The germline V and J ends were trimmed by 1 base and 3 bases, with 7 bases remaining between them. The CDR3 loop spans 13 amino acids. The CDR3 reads CASSLLGDYGYTF. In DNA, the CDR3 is TGCGCCAGCAGCTTGCTAGGAGACTATGGCTACACCTTC. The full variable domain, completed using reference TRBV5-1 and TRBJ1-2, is KAGVTQTPRYLIKTRGQQVTLSCSPISGHRSVSWYQQTPGQGLQFLFEYFSETQRNKGNFPGRFSGRQFSNSRSEMNVSTLELGDSALYLCASSLLGDYGYTFGSGTRLTVV.

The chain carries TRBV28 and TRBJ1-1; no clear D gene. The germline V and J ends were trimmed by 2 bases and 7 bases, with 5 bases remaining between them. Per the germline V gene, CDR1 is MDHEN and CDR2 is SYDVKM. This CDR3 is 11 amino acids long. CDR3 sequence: CASSLGFEAFF. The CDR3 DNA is TGTGCCAGCAGTTTAGGGTTTGAAGCTTTCTTT.

This CDR3 reads CATSRDLTEPNEKLFF. CDR3 bases: TGTGCCACCAGCAGAGATCTAACGGAGCCGAATGAAAAACTGTTTTTT. This rearrangement joins TRBV15 to TRBJ1-4; D is ambiguous. CDR1 is LNHNV and CDR2 is YYDKDF in the germline V gene (reference sequence). V shed 0 bases and J shed 5 bases, with 13 bases lying between them. This CDR3 comprises 16 residues.

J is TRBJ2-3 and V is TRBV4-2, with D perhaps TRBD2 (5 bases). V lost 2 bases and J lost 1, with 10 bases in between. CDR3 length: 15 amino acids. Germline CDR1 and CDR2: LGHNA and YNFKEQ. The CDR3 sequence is CASSQWERGTDTQYF. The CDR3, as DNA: TGTGCCAGCAGCCAATGGGAGAGAGGCACAGATACGCAGTATTTT.

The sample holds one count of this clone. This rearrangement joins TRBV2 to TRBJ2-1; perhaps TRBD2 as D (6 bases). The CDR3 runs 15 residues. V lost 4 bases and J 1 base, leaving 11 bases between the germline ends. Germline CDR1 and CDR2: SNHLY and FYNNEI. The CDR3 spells CASSVDRGSYNEQFF. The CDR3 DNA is TGTGCCAGCAGTGTGGACCGGGGGTCCTACAATGAGCAGTTCTTC.

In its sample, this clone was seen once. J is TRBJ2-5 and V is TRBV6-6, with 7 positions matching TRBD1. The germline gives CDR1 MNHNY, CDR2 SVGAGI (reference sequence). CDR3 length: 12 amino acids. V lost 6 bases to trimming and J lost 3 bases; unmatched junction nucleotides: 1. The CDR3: CASSGTEETQYF. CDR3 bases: TGTGCCAGCAGCGGGACAGAAGAGACCCAGTACTTC.

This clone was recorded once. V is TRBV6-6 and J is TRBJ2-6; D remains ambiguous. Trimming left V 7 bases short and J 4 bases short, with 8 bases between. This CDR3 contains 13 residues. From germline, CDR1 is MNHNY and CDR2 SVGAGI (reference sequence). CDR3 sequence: CASTHGGANVLTF. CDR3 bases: TGTGCCAGCACCCATGGGGGGGCCAACGTCCTGACTTTC.

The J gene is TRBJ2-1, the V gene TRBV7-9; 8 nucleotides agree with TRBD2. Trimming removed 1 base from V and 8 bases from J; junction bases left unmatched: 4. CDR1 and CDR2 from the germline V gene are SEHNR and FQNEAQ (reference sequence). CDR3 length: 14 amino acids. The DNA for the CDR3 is TGTGCCAGCAGCTTAGGCAGCGGGAGCTATGAGCAGTTCTTC. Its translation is CASSLGSGSYEQFF.

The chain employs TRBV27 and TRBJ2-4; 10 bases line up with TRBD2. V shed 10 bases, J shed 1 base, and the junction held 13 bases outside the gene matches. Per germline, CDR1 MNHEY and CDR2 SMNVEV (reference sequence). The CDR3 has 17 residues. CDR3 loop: CANPSGRISEAKNIQYF. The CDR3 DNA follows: TGTGCCAACCCTAGCGGGAGAATCTCGGAGGCCAAAAACATTCAGTACTTC.

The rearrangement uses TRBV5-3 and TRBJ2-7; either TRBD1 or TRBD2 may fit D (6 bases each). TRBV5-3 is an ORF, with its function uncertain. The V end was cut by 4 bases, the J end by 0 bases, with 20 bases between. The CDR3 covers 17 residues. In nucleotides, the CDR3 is TGTGCCAGAAGCACTCTAACTGGGGGCGGGACCTCCTACGAGCAGTACTTC. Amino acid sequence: CARSTLTGGGTSYEQYF.

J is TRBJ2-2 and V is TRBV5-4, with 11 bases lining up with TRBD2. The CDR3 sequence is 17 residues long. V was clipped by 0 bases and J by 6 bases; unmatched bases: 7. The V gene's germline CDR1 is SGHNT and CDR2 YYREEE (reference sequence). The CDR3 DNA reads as TGTGCCAGCAGCTTGGTTTTACTAGCGGGAGAGTCCGGGGAGCTGTTTTTT. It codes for CASSLVLLAGESGELFF.

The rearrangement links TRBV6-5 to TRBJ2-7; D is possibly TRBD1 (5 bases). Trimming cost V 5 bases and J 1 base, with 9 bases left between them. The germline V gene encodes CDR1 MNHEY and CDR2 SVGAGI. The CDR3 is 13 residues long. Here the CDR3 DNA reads TGTGCCAGCAGTAGGGGCAGTTCCTACGAGCAGTACTTC. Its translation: CASSRGSSYEQYF.

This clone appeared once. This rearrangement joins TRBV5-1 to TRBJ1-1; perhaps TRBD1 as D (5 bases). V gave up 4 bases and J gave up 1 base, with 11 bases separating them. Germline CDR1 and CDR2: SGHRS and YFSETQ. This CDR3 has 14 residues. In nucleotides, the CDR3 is TGCGCCAGCAGCCCCTTCGGACAGAACACTGAAGCTTTCTTT. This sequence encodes CASSPFGQNTEAFF. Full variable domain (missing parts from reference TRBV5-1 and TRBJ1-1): KAGVTQTPRYLIKTRGQQVTLSCSPISGHRSVSWYQQTPGQGLQFLFEYFSETQRNKGNFPGRFSGRQFSNSRSEMNVSTLELGDSALYLCASSPFGQNTEAFFGQGTRLTVV.

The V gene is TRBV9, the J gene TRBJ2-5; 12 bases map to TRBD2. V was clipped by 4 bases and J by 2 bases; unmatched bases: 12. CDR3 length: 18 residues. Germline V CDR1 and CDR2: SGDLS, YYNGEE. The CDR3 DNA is TGTGCCAGCAGCCTAGGACTAGCGGGAACCCCTCTTCAAGAGACCCAGTACTTC. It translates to CASSLGLAGTPLQETQYF.

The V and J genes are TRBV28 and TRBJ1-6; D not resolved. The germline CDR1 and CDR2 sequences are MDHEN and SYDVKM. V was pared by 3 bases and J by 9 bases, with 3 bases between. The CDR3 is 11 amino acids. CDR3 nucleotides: TGTGCCAGCAGTTTGAGTTCACCCCTCCACTTT. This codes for CASSLSSPLHF. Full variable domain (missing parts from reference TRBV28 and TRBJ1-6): DVKVTQSSRYLVKRTGEKVFLECVQDMDHENMFWYRQDPGLGLRLIYFSYDVKMKEKGDIPEGYSVSREKKERFSLILESASTNQTSMYLCASSLSSPLHFGNGTRLTVT.

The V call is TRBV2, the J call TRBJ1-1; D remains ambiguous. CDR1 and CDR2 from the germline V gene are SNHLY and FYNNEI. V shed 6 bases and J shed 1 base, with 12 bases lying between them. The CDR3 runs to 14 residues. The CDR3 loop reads CASRPRITNTEAFF. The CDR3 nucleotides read TGTGCCAGCAGACCCCGGATAACGAACACTGAAGCTTTCTTT.

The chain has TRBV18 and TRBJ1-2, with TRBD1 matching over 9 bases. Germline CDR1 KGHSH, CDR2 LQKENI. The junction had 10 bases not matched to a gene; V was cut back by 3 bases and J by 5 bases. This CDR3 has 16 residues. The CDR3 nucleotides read TGTGCCAGCTCACCTACTAGCCTGGACAGGGGATATGGCTACACCTTC. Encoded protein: CASSPTSLDRGYGYTF.